A few counts support the clone carrying this TCR beta chain. This sample is part of a study of blood T cell repertoires in COVID-19. At the level of the study: T cells, B-cell-depleted T cells, or PBMCs supplied cDNA or gDNA.

How the authors handled the data: Reference gene primer amplification gave estimated nucleated cell counts. Repertoires were generated with immunoSEQ multiplex PCR, while TCRdb's copy carries only in-frame clones and drops some. Clone size and the V and J calls come from that table; the DNA yielded D and trimming. The sample includes 110,000 or so clones, around 80% seen only once; the top ten take approximately 4.3%. The CDR3 consists of 17 residues. Per the germline V gene, CDR1 is SGHDN and CDR2 is FVKESK. With V trimmed by 0 bases and J by 5 bases, 7 bases remained unmatched. The receptor was isolated from a human donor in a cohort sampled during active or convalescent COVID-19. Sequencing input: peripheral blood. The chain recombines TRBV14 with TRBJ1-4; 9 bases are a match to TRBD1. The CDR3 DNA sequence: TGTGCCAGCAGCCAAGATATATTGGACAGGGGAAATGAAAAACTGTTTTTT. It yields the protein CASSQDILDRGNEKLFF.